This paragraph reports one T cell receptor beta chain. What it binds is not known. TCRdb's copy holds only in-frame clones and misses some; the assay was immunoSEQ multiplex PCR. This table has roughly 180,000 clones, about 90% appearing once. This sample was included in a study of T cell responses to AZD1222 COVID-19 vaccine. Study-level findings and limits: Nearly half of unique spike-specific TCRs reportedly avoided B.1.351 and B.1.1.7 mutated regions. Females outnumbered males among donors, who were mostly white British; clonal diversity was possibly underestimated.

The material was peripheral blood, obtained on day 0 of AZD1222 vaccination. The source of this sequence is an adult in good health.

CDR3 residues: CASPERGESGNTIYF. The CDR3 DNA is TGCGCCAGCCCGGAACGGGGGGAGTCTGGAAACACCATATATTTT. The chain carries TRBV10-1 and TRBJ1-3; D perhaps matches TRBD1 (5 bases). CDR1 and CDR2 (germline): WNHNN, SYGVQD (reference sequence). V was pared by 8 bases and J by 1 base, with 15 bases between. This CDR3 comprises 15 residues.